This T cell receptor (beta chain) came from a study of early T cells in non-severe SARS-CoV-2 infection. Whole-study context: Sequenced bulk RNA came from whole blood that was unsorted, and chains were unpaired.

Each cDNA molecule carried a unique molecular identifier. TCRdb redid the calling of the 5' RACE reads with MiXCR, one entry per CDR3 protein. The sample carries 70,000 to 90,000 distinct CDR3 sequences, about 10% recorded once. Germline CDR1 MNHNS, CDR2 SASEGT. V was trimmed by 0 bases and J by 1 base, leaving 16 bases between them. The CDR3 is 18 amino acids. Study results and caveats: Matching with VDJdb favored anti-spike CD8 responses (missing private and CD4 specificities).

Points on this clonotype: Its antigen is unidentified.

The sample in question was whole blood, obtained at baseline. The V call is TRBV6-1, the J call TRBJ2-4; D is ambiguous. The TCR was taken from an adult who was a healthcare worker with PCR-confirmed SARS-CoV-2 infection or an uninfected control (not recorded which). The chain's CDR3 is CASSEATGLPVAKNIQYF. DNA of the CDR3: TGTGCCAGCAGTGAAGCTACCGGGCTGCCGGTGGCCAAAAACATTCAGTACTTC.